This T cell receptor beta chain was captured by sequencing in a study of T cell changes during pregnancy in multiple sclerosis. Germline CDR1 is DFQATT and CDR2 is SNEGSKA (reference sequence). Trimming took 3 bases from V and 7 from J, leaving 6 bases between them. The CDR3 is 11 amino acids. The table came from immunoSEQ multiplex PCR; TCRdb's copy has only in-frame clones and leaves some out. The sample carries 20,000 to 25,000 clones, around 90% recorded once. The genes are TRBV20-1 and TRBJ1-4; D is unresolved. This sequence was found in a female donor with multiple sclerosis, enrolled in a pregnancy study. The specimen comprised CD4+ T cells from peripheral blood mononuclear cells, sampled in the third trimester of pregnancy. CDR3 bases: TGCAGTGCTAGGCGAGGTGAAAAACTGTTTTTT. Translated, it gives CSARRGEKLFF.